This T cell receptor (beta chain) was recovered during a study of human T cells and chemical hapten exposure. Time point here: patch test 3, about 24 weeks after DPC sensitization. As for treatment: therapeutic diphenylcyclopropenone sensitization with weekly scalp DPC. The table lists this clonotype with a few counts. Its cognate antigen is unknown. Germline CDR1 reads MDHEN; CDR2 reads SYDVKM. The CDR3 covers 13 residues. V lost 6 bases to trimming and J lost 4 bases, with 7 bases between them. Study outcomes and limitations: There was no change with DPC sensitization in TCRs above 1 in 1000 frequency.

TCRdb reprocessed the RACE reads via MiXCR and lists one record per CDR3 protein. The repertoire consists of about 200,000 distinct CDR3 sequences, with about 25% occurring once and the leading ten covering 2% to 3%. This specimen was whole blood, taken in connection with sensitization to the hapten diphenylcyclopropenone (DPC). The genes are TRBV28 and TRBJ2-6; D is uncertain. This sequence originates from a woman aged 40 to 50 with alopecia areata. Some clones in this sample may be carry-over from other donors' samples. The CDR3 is CASRTPGANVLTF. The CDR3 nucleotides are TGTGCCAGCAGGACACCCGGGGCCAACGTCCTGACTTTC.